This paragraph covers one TCR beta chain sequence. What it binds is not known. A junction end diverges from the germline sequence, so it may reflect a read error. CDR1 SEHNR and CDR2 FQNEAQ come from the germline V gene (reference sequence). This CDR3 has 17 amino acids. The PCR was carried out with 60 Vbeta primers and 13 Jbeta primers. This table comes from immunoSEQ multiplex PCR, and its TCRdb copy is limited to in-frame clones, with some not included. The sample includes 100,000 or so clones, around 76% seen only once; the top ten take around 8.2%. The sample is drawn from a study of cytomegalovirus exposure and HLA in healthy donors. Overall study findings and caveats: Analysis performed later found about 17,000 TCR beta sequences associated with HLA alleles at 0.05 false discovery rate. Among TCR beta chains, those listed as cytomegalovirus-associated numbered around 160. Most TCR sequences showed up rarely, but some public TCRs showed up in many donors. In vitro work confirmed that a few CMV-associated chains recognize CMV antigens.

The rearrangement uses TRBV7-9 and TRBJ2-5, with 12 bases fitting TRBD1. This sequence originates from a man aged 35 to 55 in good health and CMV-seropositive. The sample taken for sequencing was PBMCs. The CDR3 loop is CSSSFPGTGGRGETQYF. For the CDR3, the DNA is TGTTCCAGCAGCTTCCCTGGGACAGGGGGCAGGGGGGAGACCCAGTACTTC.